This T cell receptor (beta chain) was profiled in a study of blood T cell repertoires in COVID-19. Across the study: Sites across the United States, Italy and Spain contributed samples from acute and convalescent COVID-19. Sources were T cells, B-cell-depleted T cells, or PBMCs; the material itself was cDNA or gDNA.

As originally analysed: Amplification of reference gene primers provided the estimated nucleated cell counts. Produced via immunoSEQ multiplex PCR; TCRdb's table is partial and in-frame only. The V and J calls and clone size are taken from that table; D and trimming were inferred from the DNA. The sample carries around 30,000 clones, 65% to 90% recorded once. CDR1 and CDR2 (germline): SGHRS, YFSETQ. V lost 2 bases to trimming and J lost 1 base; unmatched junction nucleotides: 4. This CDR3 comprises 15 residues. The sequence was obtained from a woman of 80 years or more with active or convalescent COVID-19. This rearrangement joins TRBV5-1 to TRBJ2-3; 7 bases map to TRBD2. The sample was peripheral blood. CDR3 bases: TGCGCCAGCAGCTTAGGCGGGAGAGGCACAGATACGCAGTATTTT. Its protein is CASSLGGRGTDTQYF.